The 20 T cell receptor beta chains given below trace back to one sample, sequenced in a study of spatial heterogeneity in lung cancer. Time point of the sample: blood at routine non-recurrence follow-up after resection. MiXCR, applied by TCRdb to the 5' RACE reads, yields one record per CDR3 protein. The profile shows some 46,000 distinct CDR3 sequences, approximately 10% of them singletons. Material: PBMCs, obtained at follow-up. The receptors derive from a male donor with early-stage non-small cell lung cancer.

The chain joins TRBV7-6 to TRBJ2-5, with 7 positions matching TRBD1. V was clipped by 1 base and J by 4 bases; unmatched bases: 12. Germline-derived CDR1 and CDR2 are SGHVS and FNYEAQ. This CDR3 region has 17 residues. The CDR3: CASSLGVGRGKGETQYF. CDR3 in DNA: TGTGCCAGCAGCTTAGGAGTGGGCAGGGGGAAGGGAGAGACCCAGTACTTC.

This clonotype appeared many times. The J gene is TRBJ2-2, the V gene TRBV20-1; D gene ambiguous. In germline, CDR1 is DFQATT, CDR2 SNEGSKA (reference sequence). CDR3 length: 13 residues. Trimming took off 1 base at V and 2 bases at J, with 5 bases between the two ends. The CDR3 spells CSARGPNTGELFF. The CDR3 coding sequence is TGCAGTGCTAGAGGCCCCAACACCGGGGAGCTGTTTTTT.

The rearrangement links TRBV18 to TRBJ1-5; D is undetermined. V was clipped by 4 bases and J by 5 bases, with 18 bases between them. Germline V CDR1 and CDR2: KGHSH, LQKENI. There are 16 residues in the CDR3. CDR3 loop: CASSLSPDIADQPQHF. CDR3 nucleotides: TGTGCCAGCTCACTCAGTCCGGATATAGCAGATCAGCCCCAGCATTTT.

This clonotype was observed many times. The chain has TRBV5-1 and TRBJ2-3; D gene unclear. The CDR3 spans 16 residues. The germline V gene has CDR1 SGHRS and CDR2 YFSETQ. The V gene lost 7 bases and the J gene lost 2 bases, with 20 bases spanning the gap. The DNA of the CDR3 is TGCGCCAGCGTCCGCACGGAGCGCGGACCCACAGATACGCAGTATTTT. Protein product: CASVRTERGPTDTQYF.

This clonotype was found many times. The chain carries TRBV7-2 and TRBJ2-3; 10 nucleotides line up with TRBD2. The junction had 9 bases not matched to a gene; V was cut back by 5 bases and J by 4 bases. This CDR3 is 16 amino acids long. The germline V gene encodes CDR1 SGHTA and CDR2 FQGNSA. The CDR3 reads CASSGGTSAISDTQYF. CDR3 DNA: TGTGCCAGCAGCGGCGGGACTAGCGCGATATCAGATACGCAGTATTTT.

The table lists this clonotype with a few counts. V usage is TRBV7-9 and J usage is TRBJ2-2; TRBD2 is a possible D gene (5 bases). CDR3 length equals 14 residues. From germline, CDR1 is SEHNR and CDR2 FQNEAQ (reference sequence). With 5 bases removed from V and 3 bases from J, the gap between germline ends came to 10 bases. Here the CDR3 reads CASSRRTDTGELFF. The DNA for the CDR3 is TGTGCCAGCAGCCGGCGGACTGACACCGGGGAGCTGTTTTTT.

This clonotype was seen ten or more times. The chain has TRBV30 and TRBJ1-1; D perhaps matches TRBD1 (6 bases). The CDR3 has 12 residues. Germline-derived CDR1 and CDR2 are GTSNPN and SVGIG (reference sequence). V gave up 5 bases and J gave up 3 bases, with 10 bases separating them. The CDR3 DNA reads as TGTGCCTGGGGGGACACCGACACTGAAGCTTTCTTT. It translates to CAWGDTDTEAFF.

This chain connects TRBV5-4 to TRBJ2-5; 7 nucleotides match TRBD1. This CDR3 is 14 amino acids long. Germline CDR1 SGHNT, CDR2 YYREEE (reference sequence). Trimming took 4 bases from V and 5 from J; bases not matched to a gene: 8. CDR3 bases: TGTGCCAGCAGCACCGCCGGGACAGCTGAGACCCAGTACTTC. This sequence encodes CASSTAGTAETQYF.

This clonotype is categorized as medium-sized. J is TRBJ2-7 and V is TRBV27, with TRBD2 matching 10 bases. Looked up from germline, CDR1 is MNHEY and CDR2 is SMNVEV (reference sequence). The CDR3 spans 15 residues. Trimming at V came to 0 bases and at J to 6 bases, leaving 5 bases not matched to a gene. The CDR3 loop reads CASSLSWTSGAEQYF. In DNA form, the CDR3 reads TGTGCCAGCAGTTTATCTTGGACTAGCGGAGCCGAGCAGTACTTC.

This clonotype was found many times. The chain has TRBV12-3 or TRBV12-4 and TRBJ1-5; D gene ambiguous. Trimming removed 6 bases at V and 7 bases at J, with 13 bases between. The CDR3 is made up of 13 amino acids. The CDR3 DNA sequence: TGTGCCAGCAGCCTGGATGGGGTGCAGCCCCAGCATTTT. Residues: CASSLDGVQPQHF.

The sample holds a few counts of this clonotype. The CDR3 DNA sequence: TGTGCCAGCAGCTTAGGTCCGCGCGGGAAATTTGGGAACATTCAGTACTTC. Translation gives CASSLGPRGKFGNIQYF. V is TRBV7-9 and J is TRBJ2-4, with D perhaps matching TRBD2 (6 bases). The V and J ends lost 1 base and 7 bases respectively, with 20 bases between them. The CDR3 loop spans 17 amino acids. Germline CDR1 reads SEHNR; CDR2 reads FQNEAQ (reference sequence).

This clonotype was detected ten times or more. In nucleotides, the CDR3 is TGTGCCAGCAGCTACCGGGGGAAGCCCCAGCATTTT. This codes for CASSYRGKPQHF. This chain joins TRBV7-2 and TRBJ1-5; TRBD1 might be the D (5 bases). Germline-derived CDR1 and CDR2 are SGHTA and FQGNSA. There are 12 residues in the CDR3. The V gene lost 4 bases and the J gene lost 8 bases, with 9 bases spanning the gap.

The J gene is TRBJ2-7, the V gene TRBV14, with 7 bases aligning to TRBD1. The junction had 12 bases not matched to a gene; V was cut back by 3 bases and J by 7 bases. This CDR3 has 15 residues. Germline assignment: CDR1 SGHDN and CDR2 FVKESK. The DNA of the CDR3 is TGTGCCAGCAGCCAGCCCGGGACAGATGTATGGGAGCAGTACTTC. Translation: CASSQPGTDVWEQYF.

This clonotype was detected ten times or more. The chain has TRBV6-6 and TRBJ1-5; weak D call: TRBD1 (5 bases). The CDR3 loop spans 16 amino acids. Germline CDR1 is MNHNY and CDR2 is SVGAGI (reference sequence). Trimming removed 2 bases at V and 1 base at J, with 12 bases between. The CDR3 region is CASSYQGQNSNQPQHF. For the CDR3, the DNA is TGTGCCAGCAGTTACCAAGGACAAAACAGCAATCAGCCCCAGCATTTT.

Only a few counts were recorded for this clonotype. The chain is built from TRBV28 and TRBJ2-3; 10 nucleotides agree with TRBD2. This CDR3 has 15 amino acids. The germline V gene has CDR1 MDHEN and CDR2 SYDVKM. V was pared by 8 bases and J by 4 bases, with 9 bases of the junction left unmatched. DNA for the CDR3: TGTGCCAGCTCATCTGCAGCGGGGGGGCCAGATACGCAGTATTTT. As protein: CASSSAAGGPDTQYF.

This clonotype was counted at least ten times. The V and J genes are TRBV5-4 and TRBJ2-7; weak D call: TRBD1 (6 bases). The CDR3 runs to 15 residues. Deletions cut 4 bases from V and 1 base from J, with 15 bases between. In germline, CDR1 is SGHNT, CDR2 YYREEE (reference sequence). In nucleotides, the CDR3 is TGTGCCAGCAGCCGGGACAATCCGACTTCCTACGAGCAGTACTTC. Its translation is CASSRDNPTSYEQYF.

A few counts support this clonotype. The V gene is TRBV19, the J gene TRBJ2-1, with 11 bases lining up with TRBD2. Germline-derived CDR1 and CDR2 are LNHDA and SQIVND (reference sequence). V lost 6 bases and J lost 5; bases outside the gene matches: 6. The CDR3 runs 15 residues. CDR3 coding DNA: TGTGCCAGTAGGGGTTTTAGCGGGAGGGACAATGAGCAGTTCTTC. Its protein product is CASRGFSGRDNEQFF.

This clonotype showed up just a few times. The chain links TRBV7-9 to TRBJ2-1; TRBD1 agrees at 11 bases. The CDR3 covers 15 residues. V shed 4 bases and J 6 bases; nucleotides not matched to a gene: 5. Germline assignment: CDR1 SEHNR and CDR2 FQNEAQ (reference sequence). DNA of the CDR3: TGTGCCAGCAGCTCCTCCGGGACAGGGGGCAATGAGCAGTTCTTC. Its translation: CASSSSGTGGNEQFF.

V gene TRBV6-5 combines with J gene TRBJ1-5, with D tentatively TRBD1 (5 bases). The V end lost 4 bases, the J end lost 0 bases, and 7 bases lay between the germline ends. The V gene's germline CDR1 is MNHEY and CDR2 SVGAGI. The CDR3 runs to 14 residues. CDR3 amino acids: CASSSGTSNQPQHF. CDR3 sequence (DNA): TGTGCCAGCAGTTCAGGGACTAGCAATCAGCCCCAGCATTTT.

CDR3 nucleotide sequence: TGTGCCAGCAGCCGCCTGCCAGGGGAAGAGACCCAGTACTTC. Translated: CASSRLPGEETQYF. The V and J genes are TRBV3-1 and TRBJ2-5; weak D call: TRBD1 (6 bases). The CDR3 has 14 residues. Per germline, CDR1 LGHDT and CDR2 YNNKEL (reference sequence). Trimming removed 4 bases from V and 3 bases from J, with 12 bases in between.